The 24 T cell receptor beta chains in this list originate from one sample, sequenced in a study of T cells in Graves' hyperthyroidism and ophthalmopathy (dated by TCRdb to between 2018 and 2021). Receptors were amplified or captured by multiplex PCR. This sample was sequenced with an Illumina HiSeq 2000. The TCR beta CDR3 regions were amplified from the RNA transcripts. The first round of RT-PCR for the TCR CDR3 was performed with the HTBI primer set and the Qiagen OneStep RT-PCR kit. TCRdb trimmed public reads at Q25 via fastp, called clones via MiXCR and kept in-frame beta chains. Every distinct CDR3 protein forms one entry, paired with its most common genes and DNA. The sample has 490,000 or so distinct CDR3 sequences on record, around 20% of them singletons. The biggest ten clones account for 45% to 50% of the sample. Input material: blood. The receptors shown here come from a man aged 35-49 years with Graves' ophthalmopathy.

This clonotype was counted a few times. The chain couples TRBV19 to TRBJ1-2, with D hard to call. V shed 3 bases and J shed 4 bases, with 6 bases lying between them. Looked up from germline, CDR1 is LNHDA and CDR2 is SQIVND (reference sequence). This CDR3 spans 12 amino acids. The CDR3, as DNA: TGTGCCAGTAGTATTCGGGGCTATGGCTACACCTTC. Its protein product is CASSIRGYGYTF.

This clonotype has a count of ten or more. As DNA, the CDR3 is TGTGCCAGCAGCTTAGAACAGGGGGGCGGTGAAAACATTCAGTACTTC. Protein product: CASSLEQGGGENIQYF. V and J are TRBV11-2 and TRBJ2-4; 8 bases align to TRBD1. There are 16 residues in the CDR3. Germline CDR1 reads SGHAT; CDR2 reads FQNNGV. V shed 0 bases, J shed 5 bases, and the junction held 6 bases outside the gene matches.

A remark on this clonotype: Likely a read error: the CDR3 ends without its conserved phenylalanine or tryptophan. The V and J genes are TRBV24-1 and TRBJ2-7; 7 bases align to TRBD2. V gave up 9 bases and J gave up 5 bases; unmatched junction bases: 3. Germline V lookup: CDR1 KGHDR, CDR2 SFDVKD. CDR3 length: 11 residues. This CDR3 reads CATGEGHEQYL. In nucleotides, the CDR3 is TGTGCCACCGGGGAGGGCCACGAGCAGTACCTC.

This clonotype occurred a few times. The chain carries TRBV4-3 and TRBJ2-7; D may be TRBD2 (6 bases). The CDR3 sequence is 15 residues long. Germline CDR1 reads LGHNA; CDR2 reads YSLEER. Deletions cut 2 bases from V and 1 base from J, with 12 bases between. The CDR3 protein is CASSQHSGSSYEQYF. CDR3 DNA sequence: TGCGCCAGCAGCCAACACAGCGGGTCATCCTACGAGCAGTACTTC.

Ten or more counts support this clonotype. CDR3 region: CASSSPGLAYPDTQYF. The CDR3 DNA sequence: TGTGCCAGCAGCTCGCCGGGACTAGCGTACCCAGATACGCAGTATTTT. This chain uses TRBV7-2 with TRBJ2-3; 10 bases align to TRBD2. From germline, CDR1 is SGHTA and CDR2 FQGNSA. The CDR3 loop spans 16 amino acids. V lost 4 bases, J lost 4 bases, and 8 bases stayed unmatched.

This clonotype was recorded a few times. CDR3 nucleotide sequence: TGCAGCGTTGATGGGACGATTTACAATGAGCAGTTCTTC. Its protein product is CSVDGTIYNEQFF. V and J are TRBV29-1 and TRBJ2-1; the D call may be TRBD1 or TRBD2 (5 bases each). This CDR3 comprises 13 residues. Germline V CDR1 and CDR2: SQVTM, ANQGSEA. Trimming shortened V by 3 bases and J by 4 bases, and 10 bases separated the two germline ends.

The sample holds a few counts of this clonotype. V usage is TRBV27 and J usage is TRBJ2-3; perhaps TRBD2 as D (5 bases). This CDR3 is built from 14 residues. Trimming removed 5 bases from V and 5 bases from J, with 14 bases in between. The V gene's germline CDR1 is MNHEY and CDR2 SMNVEV (reference sequence). In DNA, the CDR3 is TGTGCCAGCAGTACCGAGCGGAGAGTAGATACGCAGTATTTT. Translation gives CASSTERRVDTQYF.

There are a few counts of this clonotype. V is TRBV9 and J is TRBJ1-4; D uncertain. The V gene lost 2 bases and the J gene lost 7 bases, with 12 bases spanning the gap. This CDR3 spans 14 amino acids. Germline CDR1 is SGDLS and CDR2 is YYNGEE. DNA of the CDR3: TGTGCCAGCAGCGTGGCGGCGGGCGGTGAAAAACTGTTTTTT. It yields the protein CASSVAAGGEKLFF.

This rearrangement joins TRBV20-1 to TRBJ2-3, with D possibly matching TRBD1 (5 bases). There are 12 residues in the CDR3. Germline assignment: CDR1 DFQATT and CDR2 SNEGSKA (reference sequence). V was clipped by 4 bases and J by 6 bases, with 11 bases between them. The CDR3 DNA is TGCAGTGCTAAAACAGGTGGCGATACGCAGTATTTT. Its translation: CSAKTGGDTQYF.

This clonotype was recorded many times. The chain links TRBV7-8 to TRBJ2-1; D uncertain. Germline assignment: CDR1 SGHVS and CDR2 FQNEAQ. This CDR3 is 14 amino acids long. V lost 1 base to trimming and J lost 1 base, with 5 bases between them. CDR3 nucleotides: TGTGCCAGCAGCTTAGGGAAATCCTACAATGAGCAGTTCTTC. Translation: CASSLGKSYNEQFF.

This clonotype has at least ten counts. The chain has TRBV24-1 and TRBJ2-2; D is perhaps TRBD1 or TRBD2 (6 bases each). Germline CDR1 is KGHDR and CDR2 is SFDVKD. V lost 3 bases, J lost 4 bases, and 14 bases lay in between. This CDR3 comprises 16 residues. The CDR3 DNA reads as TGTGCCACCAGTGATCCCGGAAAGGGGGGCACCGGGGAGCTGTTTTTT. Residues: CATSDPGKGGTGELFF.

This clonotype turned up a few times. The rearrangement links TRBV12-3 or TRBV12-4 to TRBJ2-1; 11 nucleotides align to TRBD2. With V trimmed by 8 bases and J by 6 bases, 6 bases remained unmatched. The CDR3 sequence is 14 residues long. The CDR3 reads CASFPGLAANEQFF. The CDR3 DNA is TGTGCCAGCTTCCCGGGACTAGCGGCCAATGAGCAGTTCTTC.

About this clonotype itself: A much larger clone lies a single base off, so this may be a read error. V usage is TRBV5-1 and J usage is TRBJ1-4; the match to TRBD1 covers 7 bases. The CDR3 covers 17 residues. From germline, CDR1 is SGHRS and CDR2 YFSETQ. The CDR3 protein is CASSPGTAGVTSEKLFF. The DNA of the CDR3 is TGCGCCAGCAGCCCCGGGACAGCAGGCGTAACTAGTGAAAAACTGTTTTTT.

The chain couples TRBV3-1 to TRBJ2-1; 14 nucleotides line up with TRBD2. CDR3 length equals 16 residues. The V and J ends lost 5 bases and 2 bases, in that order; junction bases with no gene match: 2. Germline V lookup: CDR1 LGHDT, CDR2 YNNKEL (reference sequence). The CDR3 sequence is CASSSTSGGAYNEQFF. Here the CDR3 DNA reads TGTGCCAGCAGCTCGACTAGCGGGGGGGCCTACAATGAGCAGTTCTTC.

This clonotype occurred many times. DNA for the CDR3: TGTGCCAGCAGCCAAGAGATTGGGAATACGCAGTATTTT. Its protein is CASSQEIGNTQYF. The chain links TRBV3-1 to TRBJ2-3; D gene uncertain. V lost 0 bases and J 7 bases, leaving 8 bases between the germline ends. Germline V lookup: CDR1 LGHDT, CDR2 YNNKEL (reference sequence). This CDR3 region has 13 residues.

This clonotype was detected many times. The rearrangement uses TRBV12-3 or TRBV12-4 and TRBJ1-1; D is undetermined. Trimming cost V 10 bases and J 1 base, with 13 bases left between them. This CDR3 region has 13 residues. The CDR3 protein is CATQPGRNTEAFF. CDR3 DNA: TGTGCCACCCAACCGGGCAGGAACACTGAAGCTTTCTTT.

This clonotype was seen a handful of times. The chain is built from TRBV15 and TRBJ1-1; perhaps TRBD1 as D (5 bases). This CDR3 has 16 residues. V gave up 0 bases and J gave up 2 bases, with 13 bases separating them. The germline gives CDR1 LNHNV, CDR2 YYDKDF (reference sequence). CDR3 protein: CATSRDRGTSNTEAFF. CDR3 DNA sequence: TGTGCCACCAGCAGAGATCGCGGGACTTCTAACACTGAAGCTTTCTTT.

Only a few counts were recorded for this clonotype. V and J are TRBV19 and TRBJ1-1; possible D gene TRBD1, 6 bases. Germline V CDR1 and CDR2: LNHDA, SQIVND (reference sequence). The length of the CDR3 is 16 residues. V was pared by 3 bases and J by 1 base, with 15 bases between. The CDR3 sequence is CASSIGWTVKNTEAFF. Here the CDR3 DNA reads TGTGCCAGTAGTATTGGGTGGACAGTAAAGAACACTGAAGCTTTCTTT.

The table lists this clonotype with a few counts. This chain joins TRBV7-2 and TRBJ2-5; 9 nucleotides align to TRBD2. This CDR3 has 15 amino acids. CDR1 and CDR2 from the germline V gene are SGHTA and FQGNSA. Trimming cost V 5 bases and J 2 bases; bases outside gene matches: 6. CDR3 sequence (DNA): TGTGCCAGCAGCGCTCTAGCGGGGAGGCAAGAGACCCAGTACTTC. Its translation: CASSALAGRQETQYF.

This chain uses TRBV20-1 with TRBJ2-5; no reliable D call. The CDR3 sequence is 13 residues long. CDR1 DFQATT and CDR2 SNEGSKA come from the germline V gene (reference sequence). Trimming removed 2 bases at V and 7 bases at J, with 14 bases between. CDR3 sequence reads: CSARNSVGGTQYF. CDR3 bases: TGCAGTGCTAGAAATTCCGTAGGCGGGACCCAGTACTTC.

This clonotype was recorded once. V usage is TRBV4-3 and J usage is TRBJ2-1; TRBD2 matches at 7 bases. Trimming removed 4 bases from V and 7 bases from J; junction bases left unmatched: 10. CDR3 length equals 15 residues. Germline lookup yields CDR1 LGHNA and CDR2 YSLEER. DNA of the CDR3: TGCGCCAGCAGCCTTTCGGGAGGATATTCGAATGAGCAGTTCTTC. Protein: CASSLSGGYSNEQFF.

This clonotype was seen ten or more times. The chain couples TRBV5-1 to TRBJ1-2; a possible D gene is TRBD1 (5 bases). This CDR3 is 15 amino acids long. Germline loops: CDR1 SGHRS, CDR2 YFSETQ. Deletions cut 4 bases from V and 1 base from J, with 14 bases between. CDR3 protein: CASSPGDGNNYGYTF. The CDR3 nucleotides are TGCGCCAGCAGCCCGGGGGACGGGAATAACTATGGCTACACCTTC. The whole variable domain, filled in from reference TRBV5-1 and TRBJ1-2, reads KAGVTQTPRYLIKTRGQQVTLSCSPISGHRSVSWYQQTPGQGLQFLFEYFSETQRNKGNFPGRFSGRQFSNSRSEMNVSTLELGDSALYLCASSPGDGNNYGYTFGSGTRLTVV.

This clonotype was observed a few times. V usage is TRBV27 and J usage is TRBJ2-4; TRBD1 might be the D (5 bases). V lost 5 bases and J 7 bases, leaving 9 bases between the germline ends. The CDR3 totals 12 residues. Germline values: CDR1 MNHEY, CDR2 SMNVEV (reference sequence). The CDR3 nucleotides read TGTGCCAGCAGTCGCCCAGGGAACATTCAGTACTTC. Its translation: CASSRPGNIQYF.

This clonotype was counted ten times or more. This chain uses TRBV20-1 with TRBJ1-1; D unresolved. V lost 3 bases and J lost 0, with 11 bases in between. The CDR3 is 14 amino acids. The germline CDR1 and CDR2 sequences are DFQATT and SNEGSKA (reference sequence). The CDR3 sequence: CSAREGGMNTEAFF. CDR3 sequence (DNA): TGCAGTGCTAGGGAGGGTGGAATGAACACTGAAGCTTTCTTT.